This T cell receptor (beta chain) emerged from a study of shared T cell receptors in the human thymus. V shed 4 bases and J 9 bases; nucleotides not matched to a gene: 7. CDR1 SEHNR and CDR2 FQNEAQ come from the germline V gene (reference sequence). This CDR3 spans 14 amino acids. Sequenced by immunoSEQ multiplex PCR; TCRdb stores in-frame clones only, minus some. Of 550,000 to 800,000 clones in the sample, over 75% were seen once. The data were also submitted as part of a second study, on human thymus T cells. That source reports: Thymus specimens were resections from corrective heart surgery.

This TCR came from a girl younger than two with a congenital heart defect. V is TRBV7-9 and J is TRBJ2-4; 9 bases line up with TRBD1. Specimen: thymocytes. As DNA, the CDR3 is TGTGCCAGCAGCTGTAACGACAGGGGGAGCATTCAGTACTTC. This translates into CASSCNDRGSIQYF.